The 20 T cell receptor beta chains listed next were all sequenced from one sample in a study of cytomegalovirus exposure and HLA in healthy donors. Profiling relied on immunoSEQ multiplex PCR, and the TCRdb table lists in-frame clones only, not all of them. The sample lists about 200,000 clones, around 86% occurring once. Specimen: PBMCs. These receptor sequences come from a woman younger than 30 in good health and CMV-seropositive.

Only a few counts were recorded for this clone. The J gene is TRBJ2-7, the V gene TRBV5-1; D is uncertain. Trimming pared 2 bases from V and 0 bases from J, leaving 9 bases between. CDR3 length: 14 amino acids. Germline V gene lookup returns CDR1 SGHRS and CDR2 YFSETQ. The CDR3 is CASSFTAYSYEQYF. CDR3 in DNA: TGCGCCAGCAGCTTTACAGCCTACTCCTACGAGCAGTACTTC.

The rearrangement links TRBV29-1 to TRBJ2-2; 7 nucleotides line up with TRBD2. Germline V gene lookup returns CDR1 SQVTM and CDR2 ANQGSEA. V was pared by 7 bases and J by 3 bases, with 2 bases of the junction left unmatched. The CDR3 sequence is 12 residues long. The CDR3 spells CSALADTGELFF. CDR3 nucleotide sequence: TGCAGCGCTCTAGCGGACACCGGGGAGCTGTTTTTT.

The chain carries TRBV27 and TRBJ2-1; tentatively, D is TRBD1 (5 bases). The CDR3 has 15 amino acids. V was cut by 6 bases and J by 5 bases, with 17 bases left in between. Per germline, CDR1 MNHEY and CDR2 SMNVEV (reference sequence). The DNA for the CDR3 is TGTGCCAGCAGCCTGACAGTGACAACCCACAATGAGCAGTTCTTC. This encodes CASSLTVTTHNEQFF.

The V gene is TRBV6-4, the J gene TRBJ2-7; TRBD2 agrees at 14 bases. CDR3 length: 15 residues. After removal of 4 bases from V and 3 bases from J, the junction contained 2 bases not matched to a gene. The germline V gene encodes CDR1 MRHNA and CDR2 SNTAGT. The DNA for the CDR3 is TGTGCCAGCAGTGCCGGGACTAGCGGGGGCTACGAGCAGTACTTC. This encodes CASSAGTSGGYEQYF.

V is TRBV11-2 and J is TRBJ1-2; tentative D call: TRBD1 (6 bases). Trimming took 5 bases from V and 4 from J, leaving 17 bases between them. CDR1 and CDR2 from the germline V gene are SGHAT and FQNNGV. This CDR3 comprises 15 residues. CDR3 sequence reads: CASSPGRGAGYGYTF. The CDR3, as DNA: TGTGCCAGCAGCCCAGGGCGGGGGGCGGGCTATGGCTACACCTTC.

This clone was detected a few times. The chain's CDR3 is CASTPQGYGYTF. The CDR3 DNA reads as TGTGCCAGCACCCCGCAGGGGTATGGCTACACCTTC. The rearrangement links TRBV28 to TRBJ1-2; D perhaps matches TRBD1 (6 bases). Looked up from germline, CDR1 is MDHEN and CDR2 is SYDVKM. V lost 7 bases and J 5 bases, leaving 11 bases between the germline ends. The CDR3 is 12 amino acids.

The J gene is TRBJ2-1, the V gene TRBV7-9; TRBD2 agrees at 8 bases. The V segment lost 7 bases and the J segment 0 bases; nucleotides outside the gene matches: 11. In germline, CDR1 is SEHNR, CDR2 FQNEAQ (reference sequence). The CDR3 runs 17 residues. CDR3 coding DNA: TGTGCCAGCACCCCGGAGAGCGGGGGCTCCTCCTACAATGAGCAGTTCTTC. It specifies CASTPESGGSSYNEQFF.

This sequence joins TRBV27 and TRBJ1-5; 8 bases line up with TRBD1. Germline V CDR1 and CDR2: MNHEY, SMNVEV (reference sequence). CDR3 length equals 17 residues. V gave up 3 bases and J gave up 2 bases; unmatched junction bases: 9. The CDR3 is CASSFAPSGGGNQPQHF. The DNA of the CDR3 is TGTGCCAGCAGTTTTGCCCCTTCAGGGGGCGGCAATCAGCCCCAGCATTTT.

This clone was detected once. V and J are TRBV29-1 and TRBJ1-1; 8 nucleotides align to TRBD1. The CDR3 loop spans 13 amino acids. With 6 bases clipped from V and 5 bases from J, the junction kept 8 bases outside the gene matches. The germline gives CDR1 SQVTM, CDR2 ANQGSEA. CDR3 in amino acids: CSVPDREGTEAFF. The CDR3 DNA reads as TGCAGCGTCCCGGACAGGGAAGGGACTGAAGCTTTCTTT.

CDR3 sequence (DNA): TGCGCCAGCAGCTTCAGATCCGCACCCCATGCTGAAGCTTTCTTT. Translating it yields CASSFRSAPHAEAFF. The rearrangement uses TRBV5-1 and TRBJ1-1, with no clear D. The germline V and J ends were trimmed by 2 bases and 6 bases, with 17 bases remaining between them. Germline values: CDR1 SGHRS, CDR2 YFSETQ. This CDR3 spans 15 amino acids.

This chain links TRBV7-9 with TRBJ2-5; maybe TRBD1 (5 bases). This CDR3 spans 14 amino acids. Germline V gene lookup returns CDR1 SEHNR and CDR2 FQNEAQ (reference sequence). The V and J ends lost 4 bases and 5 bases respectively, with 14 bases between them. CDR3 coding DNA: TGTGCCAGCAGCTCGGACATAGAACAGGAGACCCAGTACTTC. It translates to CASSSDIEQETQYF.

This clone was picked up one time. The chain employs TRBV13 and TRBJ2-7; 9 nucleotides align to TRBD1. The CDR3 extends over 15 amino acids. Germline V gene sequence: CDR1 PRHDT, CDR2 FYEKMQ (reference sequence). V shed 1 base, J shed 5 bases, and the junction held 6 bases outside the gene matches. The CDR3 nucleotides read TGTGCCAGCAGCTTAGTTGTACAGGGGGCACACGAGCAGTACTTC. Translated: CASSLVVQGAHEQYF. The full variable domain, its missing parts supplied by reference TRBV13 and TRBJ2-7, is AAGVIQSPRHLIKEKRETATLKCYPIPRHDTVYWYQQGPGQDPQFLISFYEKMQSDKGSIPDRFSAQQFSDYHSELNMSSLELGDSALYFCASSLVVQGAHEQYFGPGTRLTVT.

This clone was seen a handful of times. The V and J genes are TRBV7-9 and TRBJ2-7; D perhaps matches TRBD1 (5 bases). Germline loops: CDR1 SEHNR, CDR2 FQNEAQ (reference sequence). V lost 1 base, J lost 5 bases, and 9 bases lay in between. This CDR3 spans 13 amino acids. The CDR3 DNA sequence: TGTGCCAGCAGCTTAGAAAGGGGCCACGAGCAGTACTTC. Its translation: CASSLERGHEQYF.

The V call is TRBV4-1, the J call TRBJ2-7, with TRBD2 identical over 11 bases. CDR3 size: 16 residues. Germline loops: CDR1 MGHRA, CDR2 YSYEKL. With 5 bases clipped from V and 4 bases from J, the junction kept 10 bases outside the gene matches. The CDR3 region has the DNA TGCGCCAGCAGCAACTTACTAGCGGGAGAGAGTTACGAGCAGTACTTC. Translated, it gives CASSNLLAGESYEQYF.

The chain employs TRBV27 and TRBJ1-1; D may be TRBD1 (5 bases). Germline values: CDR1 MNHEY, CDR2 SMNVEV (reference sequence). V lost 3 bases and J 8 bases, leaving 10 bases between the germline ends. The CDR3 contains 12 residues. The CDR3 DNA is TGTGCCAGCAGTTTCTCGGGGGAGGAAGCTTTCTTT. Translated: CASSFSGEEAFF.

The chain links TRBV28 to TRBJ2-1, with 12 bases that match TRBD2. V trimming: 7 bases; J trimming: 6 bases; junction bases outside the gene matches: 7. The CDR3 consists of 15 residues. CDR1 and CDR2 from the germline V gene are MDHEN and SYDVKM. In DNA form, the CDR3 reads TGTGCCAGCACCCCTGGACTAGCGGGATCCAATGAGCAGTTCTTC. Translated: CASTPGLAGSNEQFF. Combining the CDR3 with reference TRBV28 and TRBJ2-1 gives the whole variable domain DVKVTQSSRYLVKRTGEKVFLECVQDMDHENMFWYRQDPGLGLRLIYFSYDVKMKEKGDIPEGYSVSREKKERFSLILESASTNQTSMYLCASTPGLAGSNEQFFGPGTRLTVL.

J is TRBJ2-7 and V is TRBV9; 7 bases fit TRBD1. V lost 0 bases to trimming and J lost 4 bases; unmatched junction nucleotides: 4. Germline V lookup: CDR1 SGDLS, CDR2 YYNGEE. The CDR3 is made up of 14 amino acids. The CDR3 DNA sequence: TGTGCCAGCAGCGTAGAAGGGGGCAGGTACGAGCAGTACTTC. Translating it yields CASSVEGGRYEQYF. The full variable domain, with the rest looked up from reference TRBV9 and TRBJ2-7, is DSGVTQTPKHLITATGQRVTLRCSPRSGDLSVYWYQQSLDQGLQFLIQYYNGEERAKGNILERFSAQQFPDLHSELNLSSLELGDSALYFCASSVEGGRYEQYFGPGTRLTVT.

This chain joins TRBV5-1 and TRBJ2-7; 10 nucleotides agree with TRBD2. This CDR3 contains 15 residues. Per germline, CDR1 SGHRS and CDR2 YFSETQ. Unmatched junction bases numbered 10, after V lost 5 bases and J lost 5 bases. Here the CDR3 reads CASRPGLASGNEQYF. The CDR3 DNA sequence: TGCGCCAGCAGACCGGGACTAGCGTCAGGCAACGAGCAGTACTTC.

The V and J genes are TRBV6-1 and TRBJ1-1, with TRBD1 identical over 7 bases. V gave up 3 bases and J gave up 7 bases; unmatched junction bases: 11. Germline assignment: CDR1 MNHNS and CDR2 SASEGT. The CDR3 sequence is 15 residues long. CDR3: CASSDLIGGGSEAFF. For the CDR3, the DNA is TGTGCCAGCAGTGATTTAATAGGAGGGGGCAGTGAAGCTTTCTTT.

V is TRBV19 and J is TRBJ2-1; 7 bases align to TRBD2. Germline V lookup: CDR1 LNHDA, CDR2 SQIVND (reference sequence). There are 15 residues in the CDR3. Losses at the gene ends were 2 bases for V and 7 bases for J; bases not matched to a gene: 8. DNA for the CDR3: TGTGCCAGTAGTATACGGGACTATGCAAGGAATGAGCAGTTCTTC. It encodes CASSIRDYARNEQFF.